These 6 T cell receptor beta chains were sequenced from one sample in a study of CXCR3 chemokines and chemotherapy response in bladder cancer. Each CDR3 protein is one row after TCRdb ran MiXCR on the PCR reads. The profile shows 8,000 or so distinct CDR3 sequences, around 12% of them singletons. This material was obtained from a patient whose treatment included neoadjuvant chemotherapy. Every receptor here comes from a human donor with bladder cancer that responded to neoadjuvant chemotherapy.

A few counts support this clonotype. This chain connects TRBV11-2 to TRBJ2-5, with 7 nucleotides matching TRBD1. The V gene's germline CDR1 is SGHAT and CDR2 FQNNGV. J was trimmed by 5 bases and V by 10 bases; bases with no gene match: 7. CDR3 length: 12 amino acids. The CDR3 reads CATEQGSETQYF. The CDR3 DNA reads TGTGCCACCGAACAGGGGAGCGAGACCCAGTACTTC.

This clonotype was recorded many times. DNA for the CDR3: TGTGCCAGCAGCTTGGGAGCCAGGGGGCGATACATTCAGTACTTC. This codes for CASSLGARGRYIQYF. V gene TRBV5-6 combines with J gene TRBJ2-4; 8 positions agree with TRBD1. Germline CDR1 SGHDT, CDR2 YYEEEE. V trimming: 0 bases; J trimming: 8 bases; junction bases outside the gene matches: 7. The length of the CDR3 is 15 residues. The entire variable domain, with the rest obtained from reference TRBV5-6 and TRBJ2-4, is as follows: DAGVTQSPTHLIKTRGQQVTLRCSPKSGHDTVSWYQQALGQGPQFIFQYYEEEERQRGNFPDRFSGHQFPNYSSELNVNALLLGDSALYLCASSLGARGRYIQYFGAGTRLSVL.

This clonotype was counted ten times or more. The chain has TRBV12-3 or TRBV12-4 and TRBJ2-7; 7 bases map to TRBD1. The J segment lost 1 base and the V segment lost 6 bases, leaving 3 bases of the junction unmatched. The CDR3 loop spans 13 amino acids. The CDR3 is CASRAQGSYEQYF. CDR3 DNA: TGTGCCAGCAGGGCACAGGGGTCCTACGAGCAGTACTTC.

In regard to this clonotype: This likely stems from a read error, as it lies one base from a far larger clone. J is TRBJ2-7 and V is TRBV6-1; D uncertain. The end of the DNA is better explained by TRBJ2-1, so the J call may be wrong. Germline loops: CDR1 MNHNS, CDR2 SASEGT. This CDR3 has 12 amino acids. CDR3 protein: CVSTLNSHEQFF. DNA for the CDR3: TGTGTCAGCACCCTGAATAGCCATGAGCAGTTCTTC.

This clonotype was found many times. The chain links TRBV5-6 to TRBJ1-3; D ambiguous. Germline assignment: CDR1 SGHDT and CDR2 YYEEEE. V was shortened by 4 bases and J by 0 bases, with 11 bases between the two germline ends. The CDR3 runs 15 residues. The CDR3 loop is CASSQTLYSGNTIYF. In DNA, the CDR3 is TGTGCCAGCAGCCAGACACTTTACTCTGGAAACACCATATATTTT.

This chain joins TRBV4-1 and TRBJ2-7; TRBD1 might be the D (5 bases). The V gene's germline CDR1 is MGHRA and CDR2 YSYEKL. Trimming left V 0 bases short and J 2 bases short, with 14 bases between. The CDR3 is made up of 16 amino acids. The CDR3 sequence is CASSQDGQGLTYEQYF. CDR3 bases: TGCGCCAGCAGCCAAGATGGGCAGGGTCTGACCTACGAGCAGTACTTC.